The 28 T cell receptor beta chains presented below share a single source sample, sequenced in a study of T-cell reconstitution after alpha-beta-depleted transplantation in children. Preparation of the TCRbeta library used unique molecular identifiers. TCRdb re-analysed the PCR reads in MiXCR, keeping a single row per CDR3 protein. The sample shows about 300,000 distinct CDR3 sequences, about 7.3% of them seen only once. No antigen has been assigned to these receptors. Study-level points and caveats: A year post-transplant, T-cell counts and diversity derived mostly from newly produced T cells.

Sample: peripheral blood, taken 360 days after TCRalphabeta/CD19-depleted stem cell transplant. These receptors originate from a female patient aged 2 to 10 who had a stem cell transplant for Fanconi anemia, so the T cells may come from the graft donor.

The sample holds many counts of this clonotype. The chain combines TRBV20-1 with TRBJ2-6; 7 bases are a match to TRBD1. The junction had 8 bases not matched to a gene; V was cut back by 7 bases and J by 8 bases. CDR1 DFQATT and CDR2 SNEGSKA come from the germline V gene (reference sequence). The CDR3 sequence is 13 residues long. CDR3 DNA: TGCAGTGTGGACAAAGGGGGCTCCAACGTCCTGACTTTC. It encodes CSVDKGGSNVLTF.

Points on this clonotype: A much larger clone lies one base from this, so it may be a read error. This chain joins TRBV5-1 and TRBJ2-7; D possibly uses TRBD1 or TRBD2 (6 bases each). Germline CDR1 reads SGHRS; CDR2 reads YFSETQ. CDR3 length: 14 residues. The V gene lost 3 bases and the J gene lost 2 bases, with 12 bases spanning the gap. CDR3 DNA: TGCGCCAGCAGCTCGGGGGCGTCCCCCTACGAGCAGTACGTC. Translating gives CASSSGASPYEQYV.

This clonotype was recorded a few times. This rearrangement joins TRBV5-6 to TRBJ2-7; 8 bases match TRBD1. Unmatched junction bases numbered 9, after V lost 1 base and J lost 6 bases. Germline V CDR1 and CDR2: SGHDT, YYEEEE. The CDR3 totals 15 residues. The DNA of the CDR3 is TGTGCCAGCAGCTTGTCCCCCCAGGGGGCGAGCGAGCAGTACTTC. Its protein is CASSLSPQGASEQYF.

This clonotype was seen more than once but under ten times. This chain joins TRBV28 and TRBJ2-1, with TRBD2 identical over 9 bases. The germline V gene encodes CDR1 MDHEN and CDR2 SYDVKM. The CDR3 runs 16 residues. V shed 6 bases, J shed 7 bases, and the junction held 13 bases outside the gene matches. As DNA, the CDR3 is TGTGCCAGCAGCCCCGTAGGAGCGGGAGGCCTGAATGAGCAGTTCTTC. Its protein is CASSPVGAGGLNEQFF.

The chain carries TRBV7-8 and TRBJ2-6; 10 bases align to TRBD2. The CDR3 covers 19 residues. The V segment lost 1 base and the J segment 0 bases; nucleotides outside the gene matches: 6. Germline loops: CDR1 SGHVS, CDR2 FQNEAQ. The DNA for the CDR3 is TGTGCCAGCAGCTTAGTTATAGCGGGGGGAACCTCTGGGGCCAACGTCCTGACTTTC. Residues: CASSLVIAGGTSGANVLTF. The complete variable domain, with remaining parts taken from reference TRBV7-8 and TRBJ2-6, reads GAGVSQSPRYKVAKRGQDVALRCDPISGHVSLFWYQQALGQGPEFLTYFQNEAQLDKSGLPSDRFFAERPEGSVSTLKIQRTQQEDSAVYLCASSLVIAGGTSGANVLTFGAGSRLTVL.

This clonotype was detected only a few times. V gene TRBV13 combines with J gene TRBJ1-3, with D possibly TRBD1 on 5 matching bases. The CDR3 loop spans 14 amino acids. Trimming pared 5 bases from V and 4 bases from J, leaving 12 bases between. Germline CDR1 is PRHDT and CDR2 is FYEKMQ (reference sequence). This chain's CDR3 is CASSVGTEGNTIYF. CDR3 in DNA: TGTGCCAGCAGCGTCGGGACGGAAGGAAACACCATATATTTT.

This clonotype was recorded at least ten times. The chain links TRBV5-1 to TRBJ2-1; D gene unclear. V gave up 0 bases and J gave up 4 bases, with 11 bases separating them. CDR3 length: 15 amino acids. CDR1 and CDR2 (germline): SGHRS, YFSETQ. CDR3 in DNA: TGCGCCAGCAGCTTGGCCTCTACTACTTACAATGAGCAGTTCTTC. The encoded protein is CASSLASTTYNEQFF.

Many counts were recorded for this clonotype. V is TRBV20-1 and J is TRBJ1-5, with D possibly matching TRBD1 (5 bases). V was cut by 0 bases and J by 2 bases, with 14 bases left in between. CDR3 size: 16 residues. CDR1 is DFQATT, CDR2 SNEGSKA, per germline (reference sequence). Here the CDR3 reads CSAREAGKLGNQPQHF. CDR3 bases: TGCAGTGCTAGAGAAGCAGGGAAGTTAGGCAATCAGCCCCAGCATTTT.

This chain joins TRBV7-9 and TRBJ1-1; D might be TRBD1 (5 bases). In germline, CDR1 is SEHNR, CDR2 FQNEAQ (reference sequence). The CDR3 sequence is 16 residues long. Trimming shortened V by 7 bases and J by 1 base, and 19 bases separated the two germline ends. The CDR3, as DNA: TGTGCCAGCAAGCCCGCGGGGCAGCGCTCGAACACTGAAGCTTTCTTT. Its protein is CASKPAGQRSNTEAFF.

In this sample, this clonotype turned up a few times. This chain links TRBV5-1 with TRBJ2-2, with D possibly TRBD1 on 6 matching bases. V was clipped by 0 bases and J by 6 bases, with 15 bases between them. The CDR3 is 16 residues long. The germline CDR1 and CDR2 sequences are SGHRS and YFSETQ. DNA of the CDR3: TGCGCCAGCAGCTTGGTTCTATCCAGGACAGCCGGGGAGCTGTTTTTT. Amino acid sequence: CASSLVLSRTAGELFF.

This CDR3 is CASSLEGPAEAFF. In DNA, the CDR3 is TGTGCCAGCAGTCTAGAGGGGCCCGCCGAAGCTTTCTTT. The chain couples TRBV7-9 to TRBJ1-1; possibly TRBD1 for D (5 bases). Germline V gene lookup returns CDR1 SEHNR and CDR2 FQNEAQ (reference sequence). V lost 6 bases and J lost 8, with 16 bases in between. This CDR3 is built from 13 residues. Full variable domain (outside the CDR3, taken from reference TRBV7-9 and TRBJ1-1): DTGVSQNPRHKITKRGQNVTFRCDPISEHNRLYWYRQTLGQGPEFLTYFQNEAQLEKSRLLSDRFSAERPKGSFSTLEIQRTEQGDSAMYLCASSLEGPAEAFFGQGTRLTVV.

This clonotype was observed a handful of times. The chain joins TRBV4-1 to TRBJ2-1; D gene unclear. Germline V gene lookup returns CDR1 MGHRA and CDR2 YSYEKL. The V gene lost 4 bases and the J gene lost 4 bases, with 14 bases spanning the gap. The CDR3 sequence is 15 residues long. CDR3 in DNA: TGCGCCAGCAGCCCCATCGGTGGTCGTTACAATGAGCAGTTCTTC. This gives the protein CASSPIGGRYNEQFF.

The chain joins TRBV14 to TRBJ2-7; 11 positions agree with TRBD1. From germline, CDR1 is SGHDN and CDR2 FVKESK. This CDR3 comprises 16 residues. V was pared by 4 bases and J by 4 bases, with 9 bases of the junction left unmatched. This chain's CDR3 is CASSLRLGQGVYEQYF. In DNA, the CDR3 is TGTGCCAGCAGCCTACGTCTGGGACAGGGGGTTTACGAGCAGTACTTC.

This clonotype showed up many times. This chain connects TRBV12-3 or TRBV12-4 to TRBJ2-7, with 7 bases lining up with TRBD2. Germline trimming cut 2 bases from V and 9 bases from J; bases unmatched to any gene: 7. The CDR3 loop spans 13 amino acids. CDR3 DNA: TGTGCCAGCAGTTTATCTAGCGGCCTGTCGCAGTACGTC. This translates into CASSLSSGLSQYV.

This clonotype showed up many times. V usage is TRBV10-3 and J usage is TRBJ1-4; 7 bases fit TRBD1. The CDR3 is made up of 13 amino acids. Germline lookup yields CDR1 ENHRY and CDR2 SYGVKD. V was pared by 6 bases and J by 5 bases, with 3 bases of the junction left unmatched. CDR3 nucleotide sequence: TGTGCCATCAGGGGGGGACAGAATGAAAAACTGTTTTTT. Amino acid sequence: CAIRGGQNEKLFF.

The sample holds a few counts of this clonotype. The chain has TRBV10-3 and TRBJ1-1; the match to TRBD1 covers 7 bases. V lost 7 bases, J lost 9 bases, and 8 bases stayed unmatched. The CDR3 length is 12 residues. The germline V gene has CDR1 ENHRY and CDR2 SYGVKD. The CDR3 coding sequence is TGTGCCATCACCGAGGAACAGGGGAAAGCTTTCTTT. It translates to CAITEEQGKAFF.

The rearrangement joins TRBV27 to TRBJ2-3; the match to TRBD2 covers 14 bases. CDR1 and CDR2 from the germline V gene are MNHEY and SMNVEV (reference sequence). The CDR3 covers 16 residues. V trimming: 8 bases; J trimming: 6 bases; junction bases outside the gene matches: 10. The CDR3 here is CASAGTSGRTRDTQYF. As DNA, the CDR3 is TGTGCCAGCGCCGGGACTAGCGGGAGAACGAGGGATACGCAGTATTTT.

This clonotype was observed many times. The chain joins TRBV10-3 to TRBJ1-5; possible D gene TRBD1, 6 bases. V was pared by 7 bases and J by 3 bases, with 13 bases between. CDR1 is ENHRY and CDR2 is SYGVKD in the germline V gene. The CDR3 consists of 14 residues. The CDR3 region is CAIKQTGDNQPQHF. The CDR3 region has the DNA TGTGCCATCAAACAGACAGGAGACAATCAGCCCCAGCATTTT.

This clonotype was counted only a few times. This chain uses TRBV28 with TRBJ2-1; TRBD2 aligns across 7 bases. Germline loops: CDR1 MDHEN, CDR2 SYDVKM. CDR3 length equals 15 residues. V lost 5 bases, J lost 4 bases, and 8 bases stayed unmatched. As DNA, the CDR3 is TGTGCCAGCAGTCCCTGGACTAGTATTTACAATGAGCAGTTCTTC. Encoded protein: CASSPWTSIYNEQFF.

The V call is TRBV30, the J call TRBJ1-3; D unclear. V was trimmed by 1 base and J by 8 bases, leaving 12 bases between them. The CDR3 sequence is 13 residues long. The germline V gene has CDR1 GTSNPN and CDR2 SVGIG (reference sequence). The CDR3 DNA is TGTGCCTGGAGTGCTGGGAGAGAACACACCATATATTTT. Protein sequence: CAWSAGREHTIYF.

The chain has TRBV30 and TRBJ2-2, with 9 bases that match TRBD2. V was clipped by 5 bases and J by 6 bases; unmatched bases: 16. The CDR3 totals 17 residues. The V gene's germline CDR1 is GTSNPN and CDR2 SVGIG (reference sequence). CDR3 bases: TGTGCCTGGGACCGCTATTTTAGCGGGAGTAATCCCGGGGAGCTGTTTTTT. Residues: CAWDRYFSGSNPGELFF.

In this sample, this clonotype turned up many times. V usage is TRBV7-7 and J usage is TRBJ2-2, with D unresolved. V was pared by 2 bases and J by 3 bases, with 7 bases between. Germline values: CDR1 SSHAT, CDR2 FNYEAQ (reference sequence). This CDR3 comprises 14 residues. The DNA for the CDR3 is TGTGCCAGCAGCTTACAGAGAGACACCGGGGAGCTGTTTTTT. Protein sequence: CASSLQRDTGELFF.

Only a few counts were recorded for this clonotype. This rearrangement joins TRBV14 to TRBJ2-2, with TRBD1 matching over 7 bases. Looked up from germline, CDR1 is SGHDN and CDR2 is FVKESK. The CDR3 spans 13 residues. With V trimmed by 4 bases and J by 4 bases, 0 bases remained unmatched. The CDR3 loop reads CASSRQGTGELFF. As DNA, the CDR3 is TGTGCCAGCAGCCGACAGGGCACCGGGGAGCTGTTTTTT.

This clonotype came up many times. The gene calls are TRBV9 and TRBJ2-1, with TRBD2 matching over 8 bases. Trimming removed 0 bases from V and 6 bases from J; junction bases left unmatched: 5. CDR3 length: 15 residues. The germline CDR1 and CDR2 sequences are SGDLS and YYNGEE. The CDR3 region has the DNA TGTGCCAGCAGCGTAGTCGGGGGGGGGACCAATGAGCAGTTCTTC. Translated, it gives CASSVVGGGTNEQFF.

The chain employs TRBV29-1 and TRBJ1-2; D gene uncertain. This CDR3 is 12 amino acids long. Trimming cost V 5 bases and J 2 bases, with 9 bases left between them. Per the germline V gene, CDR1 is SQVTM and CDR2 is ANQGSEA. The CDR3 coding sequence is TGCAGCGTTCGGACGGGCAACTATGGCTACACCTTC. Its translation: CSVRTGNYGYTF.

This clonotype occurred many times. The gene calls are TRBV3-1 and TRBJ2-3; unclear D gene. Trimming cost V 1 base and J 5 bases, with 16 bases left between them. This CDR3 is built from 16 residues. Germline V lookup: CDR1 LGHDT, CDR2 YNNKEL (reference sequence). CDR3 protein: CASSQGTGGWGDTQYF. In nucleotides, the CDR3 is TGTGCCAGCAGCCAAGGAACGGGTGGATGGGGAGATACGCAGTATTTT.

This rearrangement joins TRBV15 to TRBJ1-3; no definite D call. This CDR3 comprises 15 residues. V shed 1 base and J shed 5 bases, with 12 bases lying between them. Germline V gene data show CDR1 as LNHNV and CDR2 as YYDKDF (reference sequence). The CDR3 nucleotides read TGTGCCACCAGCAGAGCTGTCCGAGAGCGAAACACCATATATTTT. This translates into CATSRAVRERNTIYF.

This clonotype came up many times. The rearrangement uses TRBV20-1 and TRBJ1-2; no clear D gene. This CDR3 region has 13 residues. Germline CDR1 reads DFQATT; CDR2 reads SNEGSKA (reference sequence). Trimming removed 1 base at V and 2 bases at J, with 8 bases between. For the CDR3, the DNA is TGCAGTGCTAGAGTGGGAGGAAACTATGGCTACACCTTC. It yields the protein CSARVGGNYGYTF.